The T cell receptor (beta chain) under discussion was sequenced for a study of cytomegalovirus exposure and HLA in healthy donors. Study conclusions and caveats: The listing of 150 to 200 TCR beta chains classed them as cytomegalovirus-associated. A few of the chains that were CMV-associated were confirmed in vitro to be specific for CMV antigens.

Amplification used 60 Vbeta primers and 13 Jbeta primers. Sequencing was performed with immunoSEQ multiplex PCR; in TCRdb, only in-frame clones are kept and a portion is missing. The sample holds over 95,000 clones, about 79% seen once. To note about this clone: No antigen is known for it.

Deletions cut 4 bases from V and 8 bases from J, with 14 bases between. Germline CDR1 is SGHVS and CDR2 is FQNEAQ. CDR3 length: 13 amino acids. The chain combines TRBV7-8 with TRBJ1-2, with D tentatively TRBD1 (5 bases). The sequence came from a human donor in good health. The specimen was PBMCs. CDR3 protein: CASSSGGTGGYTF. CDR3 coding DNA: TGTGCCAGCAGCTCCGGGGGGACCGGGGGCTACACCTTC.